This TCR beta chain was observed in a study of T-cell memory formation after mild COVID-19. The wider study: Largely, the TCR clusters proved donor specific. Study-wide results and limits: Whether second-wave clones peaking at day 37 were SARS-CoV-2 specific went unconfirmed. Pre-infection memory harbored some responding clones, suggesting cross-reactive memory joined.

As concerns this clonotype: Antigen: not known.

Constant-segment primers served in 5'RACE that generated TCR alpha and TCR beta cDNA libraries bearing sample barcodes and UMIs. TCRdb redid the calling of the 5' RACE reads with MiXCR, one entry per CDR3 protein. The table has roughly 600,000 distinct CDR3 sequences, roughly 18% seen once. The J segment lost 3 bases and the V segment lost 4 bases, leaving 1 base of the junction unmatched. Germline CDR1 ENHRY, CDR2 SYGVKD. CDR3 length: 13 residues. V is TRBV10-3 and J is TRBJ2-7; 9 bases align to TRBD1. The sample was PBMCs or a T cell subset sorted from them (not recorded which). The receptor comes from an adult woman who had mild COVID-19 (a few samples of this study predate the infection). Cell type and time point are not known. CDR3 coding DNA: TGTGCCATCAGTGGACAGGGGGACTACGAGCAGTACTTC. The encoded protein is CAISGQGDYEQYF.